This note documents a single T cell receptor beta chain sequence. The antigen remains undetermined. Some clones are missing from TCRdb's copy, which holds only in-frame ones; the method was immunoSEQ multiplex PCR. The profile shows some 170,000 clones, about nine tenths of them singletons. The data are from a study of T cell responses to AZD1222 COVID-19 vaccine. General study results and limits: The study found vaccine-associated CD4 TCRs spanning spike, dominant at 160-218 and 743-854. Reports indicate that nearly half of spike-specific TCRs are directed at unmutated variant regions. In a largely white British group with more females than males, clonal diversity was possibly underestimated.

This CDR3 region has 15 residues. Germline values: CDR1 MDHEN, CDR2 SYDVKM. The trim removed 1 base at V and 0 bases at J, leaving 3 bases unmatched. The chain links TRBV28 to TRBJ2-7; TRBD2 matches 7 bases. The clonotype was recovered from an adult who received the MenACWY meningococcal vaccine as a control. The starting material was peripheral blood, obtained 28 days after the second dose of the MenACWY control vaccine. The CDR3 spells CASSLSLAVSYEQYF. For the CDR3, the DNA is TGTGCCAGCAGTTTATCGCTAGCGGTCTCCTACGAGCAGTACTTC.